This TCR beta chain came from a study of blood T cell repertoires in COVID-19. The table came from immunoSEQ multiplex PCR; TCRdb's copy has only in-frame clones and leaves some out. This sample has roughly 48,000 clones, with more than 70% found just once. The germline V gene has CDR1 LNHDA and CDR2 SQIVND (reference sequence). This CDR3 is 15 amino acids long. The ends lost 4 bases at V and 5 bases at J; junction bases unmatched: 4. The material sequenced was peripheral blood. The source is a human donor in a cohort sampled during active COVID-19. This chain joins TRBV19 and TRBJ1-6, with 8 bases aligning to TRBD1. CDR3 region: CASSTQGANNSPLHF. The CDR3 nucleotides read TGTGCCAGTAGTACCCAGGGGGCAAATAATTCACCCCTCCACTTT.